These T cell receptor beta chains were read from a single sample in a study of technical replicates of blood from four donors. Clones were read by immunoSEQ multiplex PCR, and TCRdb kept only the in-frame ones, dropping some. The table shows around 53,000 clones, with 86% occurring only once. Input material: PBMCs. The receptors shown here come from a human donor in good health. Some clones in this sample may be carry-over from other donors' samples. Each CDR3 is given with its conserved first and last residue. The order of the fields is clone size, D gene, V gene, J gene, CDR3 DNA, CDR3 protein. D genes are given only for firm matches. Clone size is not always given. Where it is, it says once, few, many or a class for expanded clones.

clone_size: .
d_call: TRBD2
v_call: TRBV4-2
j_call: TRBJ2-2
cdr3_nt: TGTGCCAGCAGCCAAGAAGCAGCGGGAGTCCTCACCGGGGAGCTGTTTTTT
cdr3_aa: CASSQEAAGVLTGELFF

clone_size: .
d_call: TRBD2
v_call: TRBV4-3
j_call: TRBJ2-1
cdr3_nt: TGCGCCAGCAGCCGAGGGACTAGCGGCCCCTACAATGAGCAGTTCTTC
cdr3_aa: CASSRGTSGPYNEQFF

clone_size: .
d_call: TRBD2
v_call: TRBV29-1
j_call: TRBJ2-3
cdr3_nt: TGCAGCGTTGAGCTAATCGGGGGGGGGCCGGCAGATACGCAGTATTTT
cdr3_aa: CSVELIGGGPADTQYF

clone_size: .
d_call: .
v_call: TRBV5-1
j_call: TRBJ1-1
cdr3_nt: TGCGCCAGCAGCGGCGACAGTTATCGCACTGAAGCTTTCTTT
cdr3_aa: CASSGDSYRTEAFF

clone_size: .
d_call: .
v_call: TRBV7-9
j_call: TRBJ1-2
cdr3_nt: TGTGCCAGCAGCTGGACAGAGTATGGCTACACCTTC
cdr3_aa: CASSWTEYGYTF

clone_size: .
d_call: TRBD1
v_call: TRBV5-4
j_call: TRBJ2-7
cdr3_nt: TGTGCCAGCAGCTTAAGGGGACAGTTCGAACAGTACTTC
cdr3_aa: CASSLRGQFEQYF

clone_size: once
d_call: TRBD2
v_call: TRBV11-2
j_call: TRBJ2-5
cdr3_nt: TGTGCCAGCAGTCGTAATAGCGGGGGTTACCAAGAGACCCAGTACTTC
cdr3_aa: CASSRNSGGYQETQYF

clone_size: .
d_call: .
v_call: TRBV7-2
j_call: TRBJ1-1
cdr3_nt: TGTGCCAGCAGCTTAGGGGCGGGGAACACTGAAGCTTTCTTT
cdr3_aa: CASSLGAGNTEAFF

clone_size: .
d_call: TRBD1
v_call: TRBV6-6
j_call: TRBJ1-1
cdr3_nt: TGTGCCAGCAGTACATCGACAGGGAGGAGGAACACTGAAGCTTTCTTT
cdr3_aa: CASSTSTGRRNTEAFF

clone_size: .
d_call: TRBD2
v_call: TRBV7-3
j_call: TRBJ2-1
cdr3_nt: TGTGCCAGCAGCTTAAGCGGGAGGTCCAATGAGCAGTTCTTC
cdr3_aa: CASSLSGRSNEQFF

clone_size: .
d_call: TRBD1
v_call: TRBV5-1
j_call: TRBJ2-7
cdr3_nt: TGCGCCAGCAGCTTGGCGACAGGGTCCTACGAGCAGTACTTC
cdr3_aa: CASSLATGSYEQYF

clone_size: few
d_call: .
v_call: TRBV6-1
j_call: TRBJ1-1
cdr3_nt: TGTGCCAGCAGTAGGACAGCTAACACTGAAGCTTTCTTT
cdr3_aa: CASSRTANTEAFF

clone_size: .
d_call: TRBD1
v_call: TRBV2
j_call: TRBJ2-7
cdr3_nt: TGTGCCGGTGGACAGGGGTTCGGCGAGCAGTACTTC
cdr3_aa: CAGGQGFGEQYF

clone_size: few
d_call: .
v_call: TRBV7-9
j_call: TRBJ1-4
cdr3_nt: TGTGCCAGCAGCTTGGGGACAAGGAATGAAAAACTGTTTTTT
cdr3_aa: CASSLGTRNEKLFF

clone_size: .
d_call: .
v_call: TRBV6-5
j_call: TRBJ2-1
cdr3_nt: TGTGCCAGCAGTTTGGCCCAGTACAATGAGCAGTTCTTC
cdr3_aa: CASSLAQYNEQFF

clone_size: .
d_call: TRBD1
v_call: TRBV10-3
j_call: TRBJ2-1
cdr3_nt: TGTGCCATCAGTGAAGACAGGGGGGGGAATGAGCAGTTCTTC
cdr3_aa: CAISEDRGGNEQFF

clone_size: .
d_call: .
v_call: TRBV10-3
j_call: TRBJ2-7
cdr3_nt: TGTGCCATCAGTCCCGAGAACTACGAGCAGTACTTC
cdr3_aa: CAISPENYEQYF

clone_size: .
d_call: .
v_call: TRBV9
j_call: TRBJ2-3
cdr3_nt: TGTGCCAGCAGCCCACGGGGGACCACAGATACGCAGTATTTT
cdr3_aa: CASSPRGTTDTQYF

clone_size: once
d_call: .
v_call: TRBV7-2
j_call: TRBJ2-3
cdr3_nt: TGTGCCAGCAGCTTACGACAGACCACAGATACGCAGTATTTT
cdr3_aa: CASSLRQTTDTQYF

clone_size: .
d_call: TRBD1
v_call: TRBV2
j_call: TRBJ1-4
cdr3_nt: TGTGCCAGCAGCGACAGGGGAACTAATGAAAAACTGTTTTTT
cdr3_aa: CASSDRGTNEKLFF

clone_size: .
d_call: TRBD2
v_call: TRBV11-2
j_call: TRBJ2-3
cdr3_nt: TGTGCCAGCAGCTTAGACGACGGGAGGCGCGCAGATACGCAGTATTTT
cdr3_aa: CASSLDDGRRADTQYF

clone_size: few
d_call: .
v_call: TRBV7-3
j_call: TRBJ2-5
cdr3_nt: TGTGCCAGCAGTCGTCAGCAGGGGTCCCAAGAGACCCAGTACTTC
cdr3_aa: CASSRQQGSQETQYF

clone_size: .
d_call: .
v_call: TRBV15
j_call: TRBJ2-5
cdr3_nt: TGTGCCACCAGCCCGGGGGACCAAGAGACCCAGTACTTC
cdr3_aa: CATSPGDQETQYF